This TCR beta chain stems from a study of blood T cells in healthy people across ages. Study-level background: Template switching picked up about one barcoded beta molecule for each two T cells. Study observations and caveats: Age showed a roughly linear inverse relationship with TCR beta diversity per million T cells. Comparison with aged donors showed that long-lived donors had more naive CD4+ cells and higher diversity. TCR beta diversity was tightly associated with the proportion of naive T cells.

This CDR3 contains 14 residues. Germline loops: CDR1 SEHNR, CDR2 FQNEAQ (reference sequence). This clonotype has just a few counts. Its antigen is unidentified. The use of a sample-barcoded 5' primer and a J-beta primer mix characterized a second PCR of roughly 6 to 11 cycles. TCRdb reprocessed the 5' RACE reads via MiXCR and lists one record per CDR3 protein. The repertoire holds about 1,400,000 distinct CDR3 sequences, with around two fifths as singletons. Sequenced sample: blood. This receptor was obtained from a young woman in good health. This chain links TRBV7-9 with TRBJ2-1, with 9 bases fitting TRBD1. The DNA end is more similar to TRBJ2-7, so the J call may be wrong. The CDR3 loop reads CASSGGTGRNEQYF. CDR3 bases: TGTGCCAGCAGCGGGGGGACAGGGAGAAACGAGCAGTACTTC.